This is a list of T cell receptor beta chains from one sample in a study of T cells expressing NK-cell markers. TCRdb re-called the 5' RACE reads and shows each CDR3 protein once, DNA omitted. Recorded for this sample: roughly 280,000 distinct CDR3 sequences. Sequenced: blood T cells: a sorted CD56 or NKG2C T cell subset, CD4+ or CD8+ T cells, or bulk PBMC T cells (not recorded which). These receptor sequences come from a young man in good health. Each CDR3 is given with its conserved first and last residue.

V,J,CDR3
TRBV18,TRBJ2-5,CASSTGITSGETQYF
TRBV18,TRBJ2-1,CASSPIRDRRDNEQFF
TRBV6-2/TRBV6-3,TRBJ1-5,CASSYSGQEVPNQPQHF
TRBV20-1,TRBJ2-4,CSALIAGEDIQYF
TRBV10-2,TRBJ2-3,CASRGGPFSDTQYF
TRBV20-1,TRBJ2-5,CSAYTGWGREETQYF
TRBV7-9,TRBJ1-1,CASSLGETEAFF
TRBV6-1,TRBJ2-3,CASKDGDYTDTQYF
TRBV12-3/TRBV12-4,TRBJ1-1,CASRLIGSTGTEAFF
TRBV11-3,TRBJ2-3,CASSFRPTGGTDTQYF
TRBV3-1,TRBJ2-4,CASSPHIAKNIQYF
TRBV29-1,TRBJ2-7,CSVEDRWGLAGDPYEQYF
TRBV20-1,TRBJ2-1,CSAYKSGSLNEQFF
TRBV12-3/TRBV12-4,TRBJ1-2,CASSLGTGNLYGYTF
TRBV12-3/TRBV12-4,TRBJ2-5,CASSAPRGTQYF
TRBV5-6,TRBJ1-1,CASSRDVMAAFF
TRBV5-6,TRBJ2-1,CASGKQGAGNEQFF
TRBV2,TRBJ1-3,CASSAIGWTVSGNTIYF
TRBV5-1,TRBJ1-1,CASSPWTGTNTEAFF
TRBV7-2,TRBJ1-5,CASSPSPQGYQPQHF
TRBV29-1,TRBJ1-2,CSVRGGSEDYGYTF
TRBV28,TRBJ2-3,CASSSSDRDTDTQYF
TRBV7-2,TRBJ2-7,CASSQGDGASYEQYF
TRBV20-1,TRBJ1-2,CSAKPPDYGYTF
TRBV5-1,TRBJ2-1,CASSKWGTNSYNEQFF